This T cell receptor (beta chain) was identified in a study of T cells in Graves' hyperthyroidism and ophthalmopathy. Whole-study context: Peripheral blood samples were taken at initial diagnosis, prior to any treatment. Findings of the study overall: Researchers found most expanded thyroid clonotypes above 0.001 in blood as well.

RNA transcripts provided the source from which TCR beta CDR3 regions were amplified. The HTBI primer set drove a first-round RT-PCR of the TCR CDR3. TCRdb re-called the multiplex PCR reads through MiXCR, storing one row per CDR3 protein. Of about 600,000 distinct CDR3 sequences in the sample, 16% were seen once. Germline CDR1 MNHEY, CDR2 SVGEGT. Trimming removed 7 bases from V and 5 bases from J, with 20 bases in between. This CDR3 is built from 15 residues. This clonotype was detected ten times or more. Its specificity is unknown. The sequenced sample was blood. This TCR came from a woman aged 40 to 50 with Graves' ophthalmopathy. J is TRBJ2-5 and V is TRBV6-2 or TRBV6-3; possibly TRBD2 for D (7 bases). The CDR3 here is CASTIGRGRLETQYF. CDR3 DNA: TGTGCCAGCACCATCGGGCGGGGGCGGTTGGAGACCCAGTACTTC.